Here is one TCR beta chain with its context. The CDR3 is 14 amino acids. Between the trimmed V and J ends, which lost 3 bases and 2 bases, there was a span of 10 bases. Germline V CDR1 and CDR2: ENHRY, SYGVKD. Authors' analysis steps: Amplification of reference gene primers provided the estimated nucleated cell counts. Sequencing used immunoSEQ multiplex PCR; TCRdb keeps in-frame clones, though not all of them. The DNA gave D and trimming, while V, J and clone size come from that table. The sample lists over 150,000 clones; around 90% were seen once. The sample belongs to a study of blood T cell repertoires in COVID-19. Study context: COVID-19 samples collected from the United States, Italy and Spain covered acute and convalescent phases. The cDNA or gDNA used as material had been derived from T cells, B-cell-depleted T cells, or PBMCs.

The source is a man aged 50 to 60 with acute or convalescent COVID-19. The chain recombines TRBV10-3 with TRBJ1-1; perhaps TRBD1 as D (5 bases). The source material was peripheral blood. The CDR3 region is CAISEVQENTEAFF. The DNA of the CDR3 is TGTGCCATCAGTGAAGTACAGGAAAACACTGAAGCTTTCTTT.